Shown below are 20 T cell receptor beta chains from a single sample sequenced in a study of spatial heterogeneity in lung cancer. Each CDR3 protein is one row after TCRdb ran MiXCR on the 5' RACE reads. The table includes more than 30,000 distinct CDR3 sequences, roughly 10% detected once. Regarding time point: blood at routine non-recurrence follow-up after resection. Sequencing was performed on PBMCs, taken at follow-up. The receptor set was obtained from a female donor with early-stage non-small cell lung cancer.

This clonotype was counted between two and nine times. For the CDR3, the DNA is TGTGCCAGCAGTGGGGGACAGGGACGCACAGATACGCAGTATTTT. Translating gives CASSGGQGRTDTQYF. The chain recombines TRBV6-1 with TRBJ2-3; 9 positions agree with TRBD1. The CDR3 spans 15 residues. The V gene's germline CDR1 is MNHNS and CDR2 SASEGT. Losses at the gene ends were 4 bases for V and 1 base for J; bases not matched to a gene: 3.

This clonotype was seen many times. V gene TRBV7-8 combines with J gene TRBJ2-1; D might be TRBD2 (6 bases). V lost 10 bases and J 5 bases, leaving 18 bases between the germline ends. This CDR3 is 14 amino acids long. Germline lookup yields CDR1 SGHVS and CDR2 FQNEAQ. The CDR3 region has the DNA TGTGCCACCCTTGGGCTTAGCGGCCACAATGAGCAGTTCTTC. As protein: CATLGLSGHNEQFF.

This clonotype was observed at least ten times. This chain connects TRBV5-1 to TRBJ1-2; D gene uncertain. V was trimmed by 0 bases and J by 2 bases, leaving 11 bases between them. Germline CDR1 reads SGHRS; CDR2 reads YFSETQ. The CDR3 loop spans 15 amino acids. CDR3 protein: CASSLGPTTNYGYTF. The CDR3, as DNA: TGCGCCAGCAGCTTGGGTCCGACCACCAACTATGGCTACACCTTC.

This chain links TRBV28 with TRBJ1-1, with 7 bases that match TRBD1. The junction had 10 bases not matched to a gene; V was cut back by 3 bases and J by 6 bases. CDR3 length equals 15 residues. Germline CDR1 is MDHEN and CDR2 is SYDVKM. CDR3 nucleotides: TGTGCCAGCAGTTTGCGTCGCAGGGGGAGTTCTGAAGCTTTCTTT. Amino acid sequence: CASSLRRRGSSEAFF.

Concerning this clonotype itself: A clone one base away is much larger, so this may be a read error. The chain is built from TRBV6-2 or TRBV6-3 and TRBJ1-4; D perhaps matches TRBD1 (5 bases). Trimming removed 6 bases from V and 5 bases from J, with 22 bases in between. The CDR3 has 17 amino acids. Per germline, CDR1 MNHEY and CDR2 SVGEGT. CDR3 in amino acids: CASSHWEGFKLNEKLFF. The CDR3 DNA sequence: TGTGCCAGCAGCCACTGGGAGGGGTTCAAGTTAAATGAAAAACTGTTTTTT.

This clonotype was counted ten times or more. The chain has TRBV2 and TRBJ1-1; TRBD1 is a possible D gene (5 bases). Germline CDR1 is SNHLY and CDR2 is FYNNEI. The CDR3 has 15 amino acids. Trimming removed 7 bases at V and 0 bases at J, with 15 bases between. The CDR3 DNA sequence: TGTGCCAGCACCCGAGGGGTAGGGTTGAACACTGAAGCTTTCTTT. Its translation: CASTRGVGLNTEAFF.

This clonotype was picked up many times. V gene TRBV7-2 combines with J gene TRBJ2-7; D gene ambiguous. The CDR3 sequence is 13 residues long. Looked up from germline, CDR1 is SGHTA and CDR2 is FQGNSA. Between the trimmed V and J ends, which lost 5 bases and 1 base, there was a span of 9 bases. CDR3 nucleotide sequence: TGTGCCAGCAGCGAATATGGTTCCTACGAGCAGTACTTC. Amino acids: CASSEYGSYEQYF.

This clonotype was detected many times. The chain couples TRBV12-3 or TRBV12-4 to TRBJ2-5; D is uncertain. V lost 3 bases and J 1 base, leaving 6 bases between the germline ends. This CDR3 spans 13 amino acids. For the CDR3, the DNA is TGTGCCAGCAGTTTTTCCAGCCAAGAGACCCAGTACTTC. Translated, it gives CASSFSSQETQYF.

This clonotype has only a few counts. V gene TRBV9 combines with J gene TRBJ2-3, with D tentatively TRBD1 (5 bases). The V end lost 0 bases, the J end lost 1 base, and 6 bases lay between the germline ends. Germline lookup yields CDR1 SGDLS and CDR2 YYNGEE. This CDR3 spans 14 amino acids. The CDR3 reads CASSVGQRTDTQYF. In nucleotides, the CDR3 is TGTGCCAGCAGCGTAGGACAGCGCACAGATACGCAGTATTTT. Supplemented by reference TRBV9 and TRBJ2-3, the full variable domain reads DSGVTQTPKHLITATGQRVTLRCSPRSGDLSVYWYQQSLDQGLQFLIQYYNGEERAKGNILERFSAQQFPDLHSELNLSSLELGDSALYFCASSVGQRTDTQYFGPGTRLTVL.

The gene calls are TRBV11-1 and TRBJ2-7; D perhaps matches TRBD1 (5 bases). V lost 1 base and J 0 bases, leaving 10 bases between the germline ends. Germline V gives CDR1 SGHAT, CDR2 FQDESV (reference sequence). The CDR3 covers 15 residues. The CDR3 nucleotides read TGTGCCAGCAGCTTAGACCAGGGAAACTCCTACGAGCAGTACTTC. Translation gives CASSLDQGNSYEQYF.

This clonotype was seen repeatedly, ten times or more. One end of the junction does not line up with germline, which may come from a read error. The V call is TRBV4-3, the J call TRBJ2-5, with D perhaps matching TRBD1 or TRBD2 (5 bases each). Germline V gene data show CDR1 as LGHNA and CDR2 as YSLEER. This CDR3 has 13 amino acids. The CDR3 DNA is TGCGCCAGCAGCCAAGATAGGGACCGGGTCATCTCCTTC. Its protein is CASSQDRDRVISF.

The V call is TRBV7-9, the J call TRBJ2-2, with D hard to call. V was clipped by 5 bases and J by 6 bases, with 10 bases between them. The CDR3 is made up of 13 amino acids. Germline CDR1 and CDR2: SEHNR and FQNEAQ (reference sequence). The CDR3 DNA reads as TGTGCCAGCAGCACGGAAGGGCCCGGGGAGCTGTTTTTT. Its translation: CASSTEGPGELFF.

A few counts support this clonotype. The CDR3: CASSEQGFGAEAFF. The CDR3, as DNA: TGTGCCAGCAGTGAACAGGGGTTTGGCGCTGAAGCTTTCTTT. The gene calls are TRBV2 and TRBJ1-1; tentative D call: TRBD1 (6 bases). Germline lookup yields CDR1 SNHLY and CDR2 FYNNEI. The V end was cut by 2 bases, the J end by 6 bases, with 13 bases between. CDR3 size: 14 residues.

The V and J genes are TRBV29-1 and TRBJ1-1; 8 positions agree with TRBD1. Trimming at V came to 5 bases and at J to 4 bases, leaving 9 bases not matched to a gene. CDR3 length: 14 amino acids. The germline CDR1 and CDR2 sequences are SQVTM and ANQGSEA. The CDR3 sequence is CSVPLQGVGTEAFF. The CDR3, as DNA: TGCAGCGTTCCCTTACAGGGGGTGGGCACTGAAGCTTTCTTT.

The J gene is TRBJ1-5, the V gene TRBV29-1, with a weak D call TRBD1 (5 bases). V lost 4 bases and J lost 3, with 10 bases in between. CDR1 SQVTM and CDR2 ANQGSEA come from the germline V gene. The CDR3 spans 13 residues. This CDR3 is CSVGGTYNQPQHF. The CDR3 DNA follows: TGCAGCGTTGGGGGGACTTACAATCAGCCCCAGCATTTT.

This clonotype was recorded many times. The chain employs TRBV7-2 and TRBJ2-3; D remains ambiguous. Trimming took 4 bases from V and 2 from J, leaving 7 bases between them. The V gene's germline CDR1 is SGHTA and CDR2 FQGNSA. The CDR3 consists of 13 residues. CDR3 in amino acids: CASSSINTDTQYF. As DNA, the CDR3 is TGTGCCAGCAGCTCAATCAACACAGATACGCAGTATTTT.

Ten or more counts support this clonotype. The chain couples TRBV4-3 to TRBJ2-7; TRBD2 aligns across 9 bases. This CDR3 has 15 residues. Trimming cost V 1 base and J 0 bases; bases outside gene matches: 1. Germline loops: CDR1 LGHNA, CDR2 YSLEER. Here the CDR3 reads CASSQGLADSYEQYF. CDR3 bases: TGCGCCAGCAGCCAAGGACTAGCGGACTCCTACGAGCAGTACTTC.

This clonotype appeared a few times. The genes are TRBV5-1 and TRBJ2-5; D is ambiguous. There are 15 residues in the CDR3. Looked up from germline, CDR1 is SGHRS and CDR2 is YFSETQ. V was pared by 0 bases and J by 0 bases, with 9 bases between. The DNA for the CDR3 is TGCGCCAGCAGCTTGGACGGCCACGACCAAGAGACCCAGTACTTC. It translates to CASSLDGHDQETQYF. The full variable domain, its missing parts supplied by reference TRBV5-1 and TRBJ2-5, is KAGVTQTPRYLIKTRGQQVTLSCSPISGHRSVSWYQQTPGQGLQFLFEYFSETQRNKGNFPGRFSGRQFSNSRSEMNVSTLELGDSALYLCASSLDGHDQETQYFGPGTRLLVL.

To note about this clonotype: A much bigger clone sits one base away, suggesting this may be a read error. The chain employs TRBV9 and TRBJ1-5; D ambiguous. Germline V CDR1 and CDR2: SGDLS, YYNGEE. The CDR3 runs 15 residues. The CDR3 sequence is CASSVDANSNQPQDF. The CDR3 DNA reads TGTGCCAGCAGCGTAGACGCAAATAGCAATCAGCCCCAGGATTTT.

The table lists this clonotype with many counts. The rearrangement joins TRBV29-1 to TRBJ2-5; D is ambiguous. The V gene's germline CDR1 is SQVTM and CDR2 ANQGSEA. CDR3 length: 11 amino acids. V was clipped by 4 bases and J by 5 bases, with 8 bases between them. This CDR3 reads CSVAPRETQYF. The CDR3 DNA reads as TGCAGCGTTGCCCCCAGGGAGACCCAGTACTTC.